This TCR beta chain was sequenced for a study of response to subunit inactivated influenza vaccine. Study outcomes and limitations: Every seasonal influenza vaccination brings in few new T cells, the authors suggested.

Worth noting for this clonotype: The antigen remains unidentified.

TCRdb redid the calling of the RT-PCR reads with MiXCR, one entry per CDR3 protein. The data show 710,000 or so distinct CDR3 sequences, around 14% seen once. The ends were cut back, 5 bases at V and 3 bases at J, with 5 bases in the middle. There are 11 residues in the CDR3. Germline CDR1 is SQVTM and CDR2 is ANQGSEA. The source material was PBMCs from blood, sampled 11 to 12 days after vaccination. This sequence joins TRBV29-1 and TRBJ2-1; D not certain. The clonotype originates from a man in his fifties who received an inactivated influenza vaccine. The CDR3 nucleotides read TGCAGCGTTCGCTTCTACAATGAGCAGTTCTTC. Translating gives CSVRFYNEQFF.